This T cell receptor beta chain stems from a study of OX40 agonist ivuxolimab in advanced cancers. Study-wide context: Ivuxolimab, which targeted the costimulatory receptor OX40 (CD134), was an agonistic, fully human IgG2 monoclonal antibody. In the dose-escalation cohort, 82.7% of patients were male, and the mean age was about 55 years, with a range of roughly 23 to 85. Intravenous ivuxolimab was administered to patients every 2 weeks at six dose levels: 0.01, 0.1, 0.3, 1.5, 3 and 10 mg/kg. Peripheral TCRbeta sequencing was intended to test whether TCR sequence diversity was altered and clonal T-cell expansion was caused by ivuxolimab. Partial responses were achieved by three dose-escalation patients, of whom one had hepatocellular carcinoma and two had cutaneous melanoma. Among the approximately 50 dose-escalation patients, about 20 had hepatocellular carcinoma, about 15 melanoma, 9 renal cell carcinoma and 9 head and neck cancer. The paper reports the monotherapy dose-escalation portion (N ≈ 50 patients) of the phase I ivuxolimab trial. Patients were allowed to have had prior anti-PD-1, anti-PD-L1 or anti-CTLA-4 therapy, and 30% to 40% of the dose-escalation patients had previously received checkpoint inhibitors. What the authors observed across the whole study: On average, CD8+ T cells showed more expanded clones than CD4+ T cells after ivuxolimab. Low levels of normalized T-cell clonal expansion were also seen in some patients who did not respond. In the 0.1-3.0 mg/kg groups, partial responders were among the patients with the lowest normalized peripheral clonal expansion, particularly in CD8+ T cells. The antigen specificity of the peripheral T cells that underwent clonal expansion was not determined. Clonal expansion of both CD4+ and CD8+ blood T cells was observed from baseline to week 6 at doses 0.1 to 3.0 mg/kg.

The trial excluded patients who had a history of autoimmune disease or were on systemic immunosuppression. In every dose cohort, peripheral blood was drawn for TCR sequencing at baseline, cycle 4 day 1, and cycle 7 day 1. Samples came from an open-label, multicenter, first-in-human phase I dose-escalation trial of ivuxolimab. The trial enrolled adults with locally advanced or metastatic head and neck squamous cell, hepatocellular, melanoma or renal cell carcinoma. Before TCR sequencing, CD4+ and CD8+ T cells were separately sorted from peripheral blood. Genomic DNA was extracted from sorted cells for sequencing of the TCRbeta CDR3 region. TCRbeta CDR3 regions were sequenced using the immunoSEQ Assay. The table was pulled from immuneACCESS by TCRdb, which kept in-frame rearrangements only. Such tables lose some clones; where checked, under half of the loss comes from unresolved V genes, and the rest has no known cause. Here the sample has about 100,000 clones; roughly 90% occur a single time. The top ten clonotypes cover 0.66% of the sample.

Details on this clone: Its cognate antigen has yet to be identified. No much larger clonotype is one base removed from it; base qualities were not supplied.

There are 15 amino acids in the CDR3, from cysteine to phenylalanine inclusive. The kept DNA is CDR3 alone, 45 bases in frame from the first base. V and J lose 3 bases and 2 bases, and a span of 11 bases separates them. The germline V gene yields SNHLY for CDR1 and FYNNEI for CDR2. This specimen consisted of CD4+ or CD8+ T cells sorted from blood, obtained in a trial of the OX40 agonist ivuxolimab. This clonotype originated in an adult with an advanced solid tumor such as melanoma, head and neck, liver or kidney cancer. This receptor chain uses TRBV2 and TRBJ1-5; TRBD1 could be the D gene, as 5 bases match. The CDR3 has the sequence CASSESSGGNQPQHF. The DNA reads as follows: TGTGCCAGCAGTGAGAGTTCGGGGGGCAATCAGCCCCAGCATTTT.